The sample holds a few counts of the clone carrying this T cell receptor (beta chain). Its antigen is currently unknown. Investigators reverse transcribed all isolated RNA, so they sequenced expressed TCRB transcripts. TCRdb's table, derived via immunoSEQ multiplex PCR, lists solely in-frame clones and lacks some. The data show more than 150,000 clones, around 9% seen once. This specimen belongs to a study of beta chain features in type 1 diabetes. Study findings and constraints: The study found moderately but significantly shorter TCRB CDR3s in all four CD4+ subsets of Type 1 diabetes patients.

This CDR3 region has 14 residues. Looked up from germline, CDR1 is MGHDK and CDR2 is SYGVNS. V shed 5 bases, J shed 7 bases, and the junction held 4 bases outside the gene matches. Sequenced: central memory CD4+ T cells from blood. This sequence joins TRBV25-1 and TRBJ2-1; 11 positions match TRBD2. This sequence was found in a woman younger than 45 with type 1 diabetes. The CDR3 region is CASSKLAGGNEQFF. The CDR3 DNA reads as TGTGCCAGCAGTAAGCTAGCGGGAGGTAATGAGCAGTTCTTC.